This T cell receptor (beta chain) derives from a study of cytomegalovirus exposure and HLA in healthy donors. Whole-study results and caveats: As a later analysis revealed, the rate of TCR association differed by HLA locus, with DRB1 most and HLA-C fewest. Three chains tied to CMV proved CMV antigen-specific in vitro. Analyzed later, most CMV-associated TCR beta chains appeared HLA-restricted.

About this clone: Its matching antigen is unknown.

Healthy bone marrow donors formed the donor group. Primers for the PCR totalled 60 Vbeta and 13 Jbeta. Sequenced by immunoSEQ multiplex PCR; TCRdb stores in-frame clones only, minus some. The sample consists of 150,000 or so clones, roughly 80% of them appearing once. The ends were cut back, 5 bases at V and 6 bases at J, with 20 bases in the middle. Germline CDR1 reads MNHEY; CDR2 reads SVGAGI. The CDR3 consists of 15 residues. The origin of this receptor is a middle-aged woman in good health and CMV-seropositive. The sequencing input was PBMCs. The chain recombines TRBV6-5 with TRBJ2-7; D may be TRBD2 (6 bases). Here the CDR3 reads CASSPIGWSSVEQYF. The CDR3 DNA sequence: TGTGCCAGCAGTCCTATAGGCTGGTCTAGCGTCGAGCAGTACTTC.